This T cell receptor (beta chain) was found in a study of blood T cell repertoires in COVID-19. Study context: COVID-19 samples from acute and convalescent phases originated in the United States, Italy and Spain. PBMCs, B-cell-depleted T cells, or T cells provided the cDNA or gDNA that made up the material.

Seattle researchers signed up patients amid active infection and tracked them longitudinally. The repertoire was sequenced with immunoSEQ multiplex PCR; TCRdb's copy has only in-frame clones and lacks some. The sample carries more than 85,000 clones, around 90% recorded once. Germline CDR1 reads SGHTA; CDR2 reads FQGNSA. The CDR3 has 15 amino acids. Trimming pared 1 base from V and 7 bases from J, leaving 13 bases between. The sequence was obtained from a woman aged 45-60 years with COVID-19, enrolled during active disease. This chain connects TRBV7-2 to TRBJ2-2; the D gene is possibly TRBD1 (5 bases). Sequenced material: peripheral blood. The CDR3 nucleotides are TGTGCCAGCAGCTTAGTTGGCAGGGCTGACGGGGAGCTGTTTTTT. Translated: CASSLVGRADGELFF.